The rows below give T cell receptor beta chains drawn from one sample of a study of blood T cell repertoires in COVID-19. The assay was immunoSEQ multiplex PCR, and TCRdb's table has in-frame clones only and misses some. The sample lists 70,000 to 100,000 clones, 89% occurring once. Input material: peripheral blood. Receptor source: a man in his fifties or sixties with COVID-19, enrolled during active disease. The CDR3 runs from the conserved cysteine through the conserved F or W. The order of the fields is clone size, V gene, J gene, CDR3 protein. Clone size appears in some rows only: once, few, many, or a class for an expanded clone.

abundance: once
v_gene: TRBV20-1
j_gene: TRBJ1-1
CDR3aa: CSASIGVNTEAFF

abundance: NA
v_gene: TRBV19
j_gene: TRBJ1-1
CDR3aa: CASRYGEVNTEAFF

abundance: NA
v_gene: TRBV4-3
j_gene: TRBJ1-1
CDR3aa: CASSRANVDSQTMNTEAFF

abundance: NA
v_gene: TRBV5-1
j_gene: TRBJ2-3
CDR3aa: CASSLAKTSGAPDTQYF

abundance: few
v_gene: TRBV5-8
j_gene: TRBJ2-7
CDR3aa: CASSLVRGVEQYF

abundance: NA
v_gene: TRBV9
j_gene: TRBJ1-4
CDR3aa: CASSEMTGDIEKLFF

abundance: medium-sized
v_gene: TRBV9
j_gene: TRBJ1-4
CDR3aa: CASSAKGLGAEKLFF

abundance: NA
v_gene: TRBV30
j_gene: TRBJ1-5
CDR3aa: CAWATGGNQPQHF

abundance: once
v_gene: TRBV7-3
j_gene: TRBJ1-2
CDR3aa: CASSEYPGRPYGYTF

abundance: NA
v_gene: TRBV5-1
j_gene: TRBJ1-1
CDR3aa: CASSVNLANTEAFF

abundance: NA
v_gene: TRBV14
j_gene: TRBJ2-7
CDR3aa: CASSPLSGGAYEQYF

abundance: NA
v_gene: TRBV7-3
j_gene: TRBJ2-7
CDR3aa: CASSPLPSYEQYF

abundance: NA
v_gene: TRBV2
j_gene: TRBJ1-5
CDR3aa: CASKDSNQPQHF

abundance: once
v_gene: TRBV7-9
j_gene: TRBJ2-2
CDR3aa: CASSFGQGADGELFF

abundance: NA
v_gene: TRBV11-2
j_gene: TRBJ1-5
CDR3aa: CASSPGEVNQPQHF

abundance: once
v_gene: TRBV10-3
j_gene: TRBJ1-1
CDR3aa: CAISVTGETEAFF

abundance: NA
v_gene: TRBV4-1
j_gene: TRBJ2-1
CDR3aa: CASSQDRGQTYNEQFF

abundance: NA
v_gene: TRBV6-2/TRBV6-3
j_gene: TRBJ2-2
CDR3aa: CASSSLLIRGLGGELFF

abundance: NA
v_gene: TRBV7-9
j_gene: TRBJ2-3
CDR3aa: CASSSPLAGGYTDTQYF

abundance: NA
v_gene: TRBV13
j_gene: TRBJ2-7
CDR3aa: CASREAGHTYEQYF

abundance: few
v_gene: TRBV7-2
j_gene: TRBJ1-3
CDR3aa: CASSPDRGQGNTIYF

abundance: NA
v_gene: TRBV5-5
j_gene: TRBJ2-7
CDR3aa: CASSSGQGSSYEQYF

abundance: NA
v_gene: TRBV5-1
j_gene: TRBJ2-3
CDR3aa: CASSLDAGGPKDTQYF

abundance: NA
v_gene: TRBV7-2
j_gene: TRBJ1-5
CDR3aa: CASSRSGYSNQPQHF

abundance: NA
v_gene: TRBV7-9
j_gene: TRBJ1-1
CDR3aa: CASSLDGGTEAFF

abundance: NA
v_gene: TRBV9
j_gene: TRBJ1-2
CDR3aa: CASSVGPHQQGDYGYTF

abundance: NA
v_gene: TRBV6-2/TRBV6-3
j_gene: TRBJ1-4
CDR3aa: CASSYSKTTRTGREKLFF

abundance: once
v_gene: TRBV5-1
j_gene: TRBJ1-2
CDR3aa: CASSLEQLSSYTF

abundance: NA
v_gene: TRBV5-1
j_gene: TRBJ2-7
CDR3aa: CASSPGGGAYEQYF

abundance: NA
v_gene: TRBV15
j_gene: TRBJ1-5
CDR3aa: CATTADRGLNQPQHF

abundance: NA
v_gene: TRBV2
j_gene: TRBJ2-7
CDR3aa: CASSHELSGGGYEQYF

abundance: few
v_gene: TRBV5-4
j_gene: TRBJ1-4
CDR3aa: CASSRGAEDEKLFF

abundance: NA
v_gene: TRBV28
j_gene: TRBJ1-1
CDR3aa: CASSPGGLFITEAFF

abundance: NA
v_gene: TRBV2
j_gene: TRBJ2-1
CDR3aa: CASTVGQLNEQFF

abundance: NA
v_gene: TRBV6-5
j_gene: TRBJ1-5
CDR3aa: CASSYSAGNQPQHF

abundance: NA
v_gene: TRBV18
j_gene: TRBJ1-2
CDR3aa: CASSPGLQPNYGYTF

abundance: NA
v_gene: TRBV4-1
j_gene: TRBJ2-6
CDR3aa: CASSQVSAGANVLTF

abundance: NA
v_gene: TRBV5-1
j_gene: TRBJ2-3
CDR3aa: CASSVNSGGPDTQYF

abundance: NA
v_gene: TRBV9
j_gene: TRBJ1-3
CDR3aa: CASQGVSGNTIYF